The 12 T cell receptor beta chains presented below share a single source sample, sequenced in a study of OX40 agonist ivuxolimab in advanced cancers. This table comes from immunoSEQ multiplex PCR, and its TCRdb copy is limited to in-frame clones, with some not included. The data hold 50,000 to 75,000 clones, with around 89% observed a single time. This sample comprised CD4+ or CD8+ T cells sorted from blood, obtained in a trial of the OX40 agonist ivuxolimab. Receptor source: an adult with an advanced solid tumor such as melanoma, head and neck, liver or kidney cancer.

This clone came up a few times. The V and J genes are TRBV4-1 and TRBJ1-1; tentative D call: TRBD1 (5 bases). This CDR3 is built from 14 residues. Trimming left V 0 bases short and J 1 base short, with 6 bases between. The germline V gene encodes CDR1 MGHRA and CDR2 YSYEKL. The CDR3 bases are TGCGCCAGCAGCCAAGATCAGGGGAACACTGAAGCTTTCTTT. Its translation: CASSQDQGNTEAFF.

This clone was counted between two and nine times. The V and J genes are TRBV15 and TRBJ1-1, with D perhaps matching TRBD1 (5 bases). The CDR3 spans 17 residues. Deletions cut 1 base from V and 0 bases from J, with 15 bases between. The V gene's germline CDR1 is LNHNV and CDR2 YYDKDF (reference sequence). The CDR3, as DNA: TGTGCCACCAGCAGAGCCCCACCAGGGAGGTTGAACACTGAAGCTTTCTTT. It yields the protein CATSRAPPGRLNTEAFF.

The chain carries TRBV5-4 and TRBJ2-7, with TRBD2 identical over 10 bases. The CDR3 spans 15 residues. The V segment lost 2 bases and the J segment 3 bases; nucleotides outside the gene matches: 5. Germline CDR1 and CDR2: SGHNT and YYREEE (reference sequence). CDR3 coding DNA: TGTGCCAGCAGCTTTTCGGCTAGCGGGAGCTACGAGCAGTACTTC. Protein: CASSFSASGSYEQYF.

V is TRBV29-1 and J is TRBJ2-7, with a possible D match to TRBD1 (6 bases). The CDR3 consists of 14 residues. The V end lost 6 bases, the J end lost 0 bases, and 15 bases lay between the germline ends. Germline V gene sequence: CDR1 SQVTM, CDR2 ANQGSEA. The CDR3 bases are TGCAGCGTCGATGCCGGACAGAGCTCCTACGAGCAGTACTTC. It translates to CSVDAGQSSYEQYF.

J is TRBJ2-7 and V is TRBV5-1; TRBD1 matches at 11 bases. The CDR3 sequence is 15 residues long. Trimming removed 0 bases from V and 5 bases from J; junction bases left unmatched: 4. Germline loops: CDR1 SGHRS, CDR2 YFSETQ. DNA of the CDR3: TGCGCCAGCAGCTTGGTTCGGACAGGGGGCAACGAGCAGTACTTC. Translated, it gives CASSLVRTGGNEQYF.

This rearrangement joins TRBV10-2 to TRBJ2-7, with TRBD1 matching 9 bases. Germline V lookup: CDR1 WSHSY, CDR2 SAAADI. The CDR3 is 13 amino acids. V dropped 6 bases and J dropped 4; count of bases not matched to a gene: 4. CDR3 coding DNA: TGCGCCAGCAGGGGACAGGGTAATTACGAGCAGTACTTC. Protein product: CASRGQGNYEQYF.

The rearrangement uses TRBV25-1 and TRBJ2-1; D is possibly TRBD2 (5 bases). CDR1 is MGHDK and CDR2 is SYGVNS in the germline V gene. V was clipped by 1 base and J by 8 bases, with 15 bases between them. The CDR3 runs 15 residues. Written as DNA, the CDR3 is TGTGCCAGCAGTGAATCCGCGGGCGCCGGAGATGAGCAGTTCTTC. Translated, it gives CASSESAGAGDEQFF. The entire variable domain, with the rest obtained from reference TRBV25-1 and TRBJ2-1, is as follows: EADIYQTPRYLVIGTGKKITLECSQTMGHDKMYWYQQDPGMELHLIHYSYGVNSTEKGDLSSESTVSRIRTEHFPLTLESARPSHTSQYLCASSESAGAGDEQFFGPGTRLTVL.

The chain employs TRBV27 and TRBJ1-4, with a weak D call TRBD1 (5 bases). Per germline, CDR1 MNHEY and CDR2 SMNVEV (reference sequence). The length of the CDR3 is 15 residues. V was pared by 5 bases and J by 11 bases, with 21 bases between. CDR3 amino acids: CASSGWGISPLKLFF. The CDR3 nucleotides are TGTGCCAGCAGTGGGTGGGGGATATCCCCCCTTAAACTGTTTTTT.

This clone was counted once. The chain is built from TRBV6-6 and TRBJ2-3; D is uncertain. Germline V CDR1 and CDR2: MNHNY, SVGAGI (reference sequence). The CDR3 spans 12 residues. V was trimmed by 6 bases and J by 5 bases, leaving 9 bases between them. This CDR3 is CASSLLGDTQYF. The CDR3 region has the DNA TGTGCCAGCAGCCTCCTTGGAGATACGCAGTATTTT.

This chain links TRBV6-6 with TRBJ1-5; 9 bases are shared with TRBD1. The germline V gene has CDR1 MNHNY and CDR2 SVGAGI (reference sequence). There are 16 residues in the CDR3. V lost 5 bases to trimming and J lost 1 base; unmatched junction nucleotides: 6. DNA of the CDR3: TGTGCCAGCAGTCTGACAGGGGGAATGAGCAATCAGCCCCAGCATTTT. It codes for CASSLTGGMSNQPQHF.

The V gene is TRBV6-1, the J gene TRBJ2-3, with D possibly being TRBD1 or TRBD2 (5 bases each). The germline V gene encodes CDR1 MNHNS and CDR2 SASEGT. CDR3 length equals 13 residues. V was pared by 6 bases and J by 4 bases, with 11 bases between. CDR3 nucleotides: TGTGCCAGCAGGGCGCGAGGGGCAGATACGCAGTATTTT. Translating gives CASRARGADTQYF.

The J gene is TRBJ2-1, the V gene TRBV7-9; TRBD1 aligns across 9 bases. Germline V gives CDR1 SEHNR, CDR2 FQNEAQ (reference sequence). The CDR3 extends over 16 amino acids. V lost 4 bases, J lost 0 bases, and 4 bases stayed unmatched. CDR3: CASSSGTGISYNEQFF. In nucleotides, the CDR3 is TGTGCCAGCAGCTCCGGGACAGGGATCTCCTACAATGAGCAGTTCTTC.